This T cell receptor beta chain comes out of a study of T cell clonotyping in hematopoietic cell transplantation. Whole-study context: Recipients' pretransplant samples followed cytoreduction.

This CDR3 spans 13 amino acids. Losses at the gene ends were 4 bases for V and 3 bases for J; bases not matched to a gene: 2. The germline V gene encodes CDR1 GTSNPN and CDR2 SVGIG (reference sequence). Clones were read by immunoSEQ multiplex PCR, and TCRdb kept only the in-frame ones, dropping some. In the table there are around 15,000 clones, around 93% of which are singletons. The time point is: recipient sample about 28 days before transplant, after cytoreduction. Samples: about 28 days before transplant, then days 30, 100 and 180 after. The V call is TRBV30, the J call TRBJ2-3, with 9 nucleotides matching TRBD2. The source of this sequence is a man between 18 and 35 years old with biphenotypic leukemia. Some clones in this sample may be carry-over from other donors' samples. The specimen was peripheral blood mononuclear cells, collected before stem cell transplant. In nucleotides, the CDR3 is TGTGCCTGGACGGCGGGGGGGACAGATACGCAGTATTTT. It encodes CAWTAGGTDTQYF. Drawing the rest from reference TRBV30 and TRBJ2-3, the complete variable domain is SQTIHQWPATLVQPVGSPLSLECTVEGTSNPNLYWYRQAAGRGLQLLFYSVGIGQISSEVPQNLSASRPQDRQFILSSKKLLLSDSGFYLCAWTAGGTDTQYFGPGTRLTVL.